Listed below are T cell receptor beta chains from one sample, sequenced in a study of shared clonotypes between healthy human individuals. Method: immunoSEQ multiplex PCR; TCRdb's copy keeps in-frame clones and lacks some. The sample has about 1 million clones; around 76% are singletons. Sequenced input: memory CD4+ T cells sorted from blood. The receptors stem from a man younger than 35 in good health. Both conserved end residues are part of each CDR3. Fields, in order: V gene, CDR3 length, J gene, D gene, clone size, CDR3 DNA, CDR3 protein. D genes are given only for firm matches. A clone size is listed for some rows: how often the clone was seen (once, few, many), or a class if it is expanded.

V gene: TRBV18; CDR3 length: 14; J gene: TRBJ2-3; D gene: -; clone size: -; CDR3 DNA: TGTGCCAGCTCACCACTTCCGGACCCTTTCACGCAGTATTTT; CDR3 protein: CASSPLPDPFTQYF
V gene: TRBV7-3; CDR3 length: 15; J gene: TRBJ2-7; D gene: TRBD1; clone size: -; CDR3 DNA: TGTGCCAGCAGCGCCACAGGGGCAAAACGGGACGAGCAGTACTTC; CDR3 protein: CASSATGAKRDEQYF
V gene: TRBV11-2; CDR3 length: 14; J gene: TRBJ1-1; D gene: TRBD1; clone size: once; CDR3 DNA: TGTGCCAGCAGCTTAAACAGGGGGATCACTGAAGCTTTCTTT; CDR3 protein: CASSLNRGITEAFF
V gene: TRBV18; CDR3 length: 12; J gene: TRBJ2-7; D gene: -; clone size: few; CDR3 DNA: TGTGCCAGCTCACCTACAGAATACGAGCAGTACTTC; CDR3 protein: CASSPTEYEQYF
V gene: TRBV27; CDR3 length: 14; J gene: TRBJ1-4; D gene: -; clone size: -; CDR3 DNA: TGTGCCAGCAGTCTATCAGGGGTAGGCGAAAAACTGTTTTTT; CDR3 protein: CASSLSGVGEKLFF
V gene: TRBV6-6; CDR3 length: 14; J gene: TRBJ1-1; D gene: -; clone size: -; CDR3 DNA: TGTGCCAGCAGTTATCAGGGGTTGAACACTGAAGCTTTCTTT; CDR3 protein: CASSYQGLNTEAFF
V gene: TRBV6-6; CDR3 length: 16; J gene: TRBJ1-5; D gene: -; clone size: few; CDR3 DNA: TGTGCCAGCATTACCGGGGGCCGTTCTAGCAATCAGCCCCAGCATTTT; CDR3 protein: CASITGGRSSNQPQHF
V gene: TRBV29-1; CDR3 length: 13; J gene: TRBJ1-1; D gene: -; clone size: once; CDR3 DNA: TGCAGCGTTGATCAGTTAGGGTCTAAAGAAGCTTTCTTT; CDR3 protein: CSVDQLGSKEAFF
V gene: TRBV6-1; CDR3 length: 15; J gene: TRBJ2-7; D gene: -; clone size: -; CDR3 DNA: TGTGCCAGCAGTGAAGTCCCAGGGAGGACCTACGAGCAGTACTTC; CDR3 protein: CASSEVPGRTYEQYF
V gene: TRBV28; CDR3 length: 15; J gene: TRBJ2-7; D gene: -; clone size: -; CDR3 DNA: TGTGCCAGCAGTCCTGGGGGCGGCCAGACCTACGAGCAGTACTTC; CDR3 protein: CASSPGGGQTYEQYF
V gene: TRBV29-1; CDR3 length: 11; J gene: TRBJ1-1; D gene: -; clone size: few; CDR3 DNA: TGCAGCGTTGAAGCGGGAAGGGAGGCTTTCTTT; CDR3 protein: CSVEAGREAFF
V gene: TRBV2; CDR3 length: 16; J gene: TRBJ2-7; D gene: TRBD2; clone size: -; CDR3 DNA: TGTGCCAGCACCACTCACCCGGGACTAGCGGATTACGAGCAGTACTTC; CDR3 protein: CASTTHPGLADYEQYF
V gene: TRBV18; CDR3 length: 15; J gene: TRBJ2-7; D gene: -; clone size: -; CDR3 DNA: TGTGCCAGCTCACCAGGAGGCGGGACATCCTACGAGCAGTACTTC; CDR3 protein: CASSPGGGTSYEQYF
V gene: TRBV5-4; CDR3 length: 17; J gene: TRBJ2-5; D gene: TRBD2; clone size: -; CDR3 DNA: TGTGCCAGCAGCTCTCCGACTAGCGGGAGGGACCAAGAGACCCAGTACTTC; CDR3 protein: CASSSPTSGRDQETQYF
V gene: TRBV5-4; CDR3 length: 13; J gene: TRBJ1-1; D gene: -; clone size: -; CDR3 DNA: TGTGCCAGCAGTTCCCTCTTGAACACTGAAGCTTTCTTT; CDR3 protein: CASSSLLNTEAFF
V gene: TRBV19; CDR3 length: 14; J gene: TRBJ2-7; D gene: -; clone size: -; CDR3 DNA: TGTGCCAGTAGTACCGGACGGGATACCTACGAGCAGTACTTC; CDR3 protein: CASSTGRDTYEQYF
V gene: TRBV5-1; CDR3 length: 13; J gene: TRBJ2-7; D gene: -; clone size: few; CDR3 DNA: TGCGCCAGCAGCCCCGAAGGTTGGTACGAGCAGTACTTC; CDR3 protein: CASSPEGWYEQYF
V gene: TRBV7-2; CDR3 length: 17; J gene: TRBJ2-5; D gene: -; clone size: -; CDR3 DNA: TGTGCCAGCAGCTTAGGGGTTTGGCTAGCGCACCAAGAGACCCAGTACTTC; CDR3 protein: CASSLGVWLAHQETQYF
V gene: TRBV5-4; CDR3 length: 14; J gene: TRBJ2-5; D gene: -; clone size: -; CDR3 DNA: TGTGCCAGCAGCTTCGGAGGACTTCAAGAGACCCAGTACTTC; CDR3 protein: CASSFGGLQETQYF
V gene: TRBV5-4; CDR3 length: 14; J gene: TRBJ2-5; D gene: TRBD1; clone size: -; CDR3 DNA: TGTGCCAGCAGCAAGGACAGGGCGCAGGAGACCCAGTACTTC; CDR3 protein: CASSKDRAQETQYF
V gene: TRBV7-9; CDR3 length: 14; J gene: TRBJ2-4; D gene: -; clone size: -; CDR3 DNA: TGTGCCAGCAGCTCCGCGGGACAGAAAAACATTCAGTACTTC; CDR3 protein: CASSSAGQKNIQYF
V gene: TRBV6-1; CDR3 length: 14; J gene: TRBJ1-5; D gene: TRBD1; clone size: -; CDR3 DNA: TGTGCCAGCACCAAGGACAGGGGGGGTCAGCCCCAGCATTTT; CDR3 protein: CASTKDRGGQPQHF
V gene: TRBV2; CDR3 length: 15; J gene: TRBJ2-7; D gene: TRBD1; clone size: many; CDR3 DNA: TGTGCCAGCAGTGGCAGGACAGGGTTTTCCTACGAGCAGTACTTC; CDR3 protein: CASSGRTGFSYEQYF
V gene: TRBV2; CDR3 length: 13; J gene: TRBJ1-1; D gene: -; clone size: few; CDR3 DNA: TGTGCCACCATCCCTCCCTTGAACACTGAAGCTTTCTTT; CDR3 protein: CATIPPLNTEAFF
V gene: TRBV4-1; CDR3 length: 15; J gene: TRBJ1-1; D gene: TRBD1; clone size: -; CDR3 DNA: TGCGCCAGCAGCCAAGGACAGGGGCCGAGCACTGAAGCTTTCTTT; CDR3 protein: CASSQGQGPSTEAFF
V gene: TRBV5-1; CDR3 length: 14; J gene: TRBJ2-5; D gene: -; clone size: -; CDR3 DNA: TGCGCCAGCAGCTTGTCCCCAGGGCCAGAGACCCAGTACTTC; CDR3 protein: CASSLSPGPETQYF
V gene: TRBV6-5; CDR3 length: 14; J gene: TRBJ2-1; D gene: -; clone size: -; CDR3 DNA: TGTGCCAGCAGCAGACGGGGGGCGGACAATGAGCAGTTCTTC; CDR3 protein: CASSRRGADNEQFF
V gene: TRBV10-3; CDR3 length: 18; J gene: TRBJ2-2; D gene: -; clone size: -; CDR3 DNA: TGTGCCATCAGTGAGTCCCCACCCATGGCCTCGAACACCGGGGAGCTGTTTTTT; CDR3 protein: CAISESPPMASNTGELFF
V gene: TRBV2; CDR3 length: 17; J gene: TRBJ2-4; D gene: -; clone size: -; CDR3 DNA: TGTGCCAGCAGTACTCGGGACCCCGCCCTTTCCAAAAACATTCAGTACTTC; CDR3 protein: CASSTRDPALSKNIQYF
V gene: TRBV5-4; CDR3 length: 15; J gene: TRBJ2-1; D gene: -; clone size: few; CDR3 DNA: TGTGCCAGCAGGACTGACGGATCTCCTACAATGAAGCAGTTCTTC; CDR3 protein: CASRTDGSPTMKQFF